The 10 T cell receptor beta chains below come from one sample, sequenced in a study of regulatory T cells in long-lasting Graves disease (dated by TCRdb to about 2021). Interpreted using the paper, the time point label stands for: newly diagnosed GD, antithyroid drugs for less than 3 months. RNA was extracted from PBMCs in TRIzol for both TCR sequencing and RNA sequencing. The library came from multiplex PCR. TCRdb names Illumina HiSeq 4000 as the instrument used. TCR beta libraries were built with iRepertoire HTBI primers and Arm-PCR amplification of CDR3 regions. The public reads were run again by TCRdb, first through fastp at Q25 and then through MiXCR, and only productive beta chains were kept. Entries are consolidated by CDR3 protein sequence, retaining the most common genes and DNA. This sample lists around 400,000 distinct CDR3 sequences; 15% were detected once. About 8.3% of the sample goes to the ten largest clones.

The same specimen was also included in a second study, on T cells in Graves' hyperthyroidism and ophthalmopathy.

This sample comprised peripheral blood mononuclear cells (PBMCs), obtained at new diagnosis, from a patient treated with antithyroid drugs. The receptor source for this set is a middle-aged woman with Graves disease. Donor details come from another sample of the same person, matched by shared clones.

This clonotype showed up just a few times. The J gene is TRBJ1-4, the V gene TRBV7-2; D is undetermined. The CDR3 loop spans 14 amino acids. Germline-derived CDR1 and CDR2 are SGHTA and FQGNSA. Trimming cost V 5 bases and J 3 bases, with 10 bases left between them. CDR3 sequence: CASSATRANEKLFF. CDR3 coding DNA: TGTGCCAGCAGCGCGACCCGGGCTAATGAAAAACTGTTTTTT. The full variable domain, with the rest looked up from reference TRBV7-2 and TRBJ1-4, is GAGVSQSPSNKVTEKGKDVELRCDPISGHTALYWYRQSLGQGLEFLIYFQGNSAPDKSGLPSDRFSAERTGGSVSTLTIQRTQQEDSAVYLCASSATRANEKLFFGSGTQLSVL.

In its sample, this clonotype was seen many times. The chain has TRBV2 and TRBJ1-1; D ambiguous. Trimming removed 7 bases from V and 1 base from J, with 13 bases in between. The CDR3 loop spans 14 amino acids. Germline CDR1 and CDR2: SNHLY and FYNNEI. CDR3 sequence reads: CASILSVRNTEAFF. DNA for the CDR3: TGTGCCAGCATCTTATCGGTCAGGAACACTGAAGCTTTCTTT.

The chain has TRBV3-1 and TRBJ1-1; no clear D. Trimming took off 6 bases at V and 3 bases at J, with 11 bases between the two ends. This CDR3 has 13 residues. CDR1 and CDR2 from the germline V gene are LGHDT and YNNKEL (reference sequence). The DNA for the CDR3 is TGTGCCAGCAGGGGTACGGAGTACACTGAAGCTTTCTTT. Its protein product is CASRGTEYTEAFF. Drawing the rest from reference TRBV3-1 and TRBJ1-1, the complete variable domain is DTAVSQTPKYLVTQMGNDKSIKCEQNLGHDTMYWYKQDSKKFLKIMFSYNNKELIINETVPNRFSPKSPDKAHLNLHINSLELGDSAVYFCASRGTEYTEAFFGQGTRLTVV.

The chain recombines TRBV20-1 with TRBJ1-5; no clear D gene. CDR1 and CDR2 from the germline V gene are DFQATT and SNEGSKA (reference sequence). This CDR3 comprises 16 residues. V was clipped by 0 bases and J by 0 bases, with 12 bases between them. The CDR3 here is CSARDVTAHSNQPQHF. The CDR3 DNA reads TGCAGTGCTAGAGATGTTACGGCACATAGCAATCAGCCCCAGCATTTT.

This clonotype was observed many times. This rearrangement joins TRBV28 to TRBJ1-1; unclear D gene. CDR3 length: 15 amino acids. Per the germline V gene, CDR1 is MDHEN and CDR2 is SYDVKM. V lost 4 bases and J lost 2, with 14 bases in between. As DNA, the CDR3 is TGTGCCAGCAGTTCTCGGGGATTATCCAACACTGAAGCTTTCTTT. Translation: CASSSRGLSNTEAFF.

In nucleotides, the CDR3 is TGCAGTGCTAGACGAGCCGGGACCCACACTGAAGCTTTCTTT. It translates to CSARRAGTHTEAFF. The V and J genes are TRBV20-1 and TRBJ1-1, with a weak D call TRBD1 (5 bases). Germline V gene lookup returns CDR1 DFQATT and CDR2 SNEGSKA (reference sequence). This CDR3 is 14 amino acids long. V dropped 2 bases and J dropped 3 bases, with 13 bases sitting between them.

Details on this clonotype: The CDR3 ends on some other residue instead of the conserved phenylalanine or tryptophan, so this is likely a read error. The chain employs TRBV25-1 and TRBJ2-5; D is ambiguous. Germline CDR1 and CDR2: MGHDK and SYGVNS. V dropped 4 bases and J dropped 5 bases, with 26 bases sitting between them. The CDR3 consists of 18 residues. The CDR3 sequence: CASSAHYSGPKGGETQYL. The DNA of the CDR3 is TGTGCCAGCAGTGCCCACTACTCCGGGCCCAAGGGCGGCGAGACCCAGTACCTC.

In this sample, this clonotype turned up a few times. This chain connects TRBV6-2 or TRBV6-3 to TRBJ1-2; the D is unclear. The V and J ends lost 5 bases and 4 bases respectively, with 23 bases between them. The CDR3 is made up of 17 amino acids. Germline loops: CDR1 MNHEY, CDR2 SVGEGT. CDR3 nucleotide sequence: TGTGCCAGCAGTAGGGCCATTTGGTCAGAAAAAACCTATGGCTACACCTTC. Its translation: CASSRAIWSEKTYGYTF.

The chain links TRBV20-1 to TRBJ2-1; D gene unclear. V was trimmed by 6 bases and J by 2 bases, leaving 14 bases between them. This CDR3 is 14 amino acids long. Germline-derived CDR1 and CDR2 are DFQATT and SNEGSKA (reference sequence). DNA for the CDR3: TGCAGTGCCCGGGCCCGGCGGACCTACAATGAGCAGTTCTTC. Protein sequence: CSARARRTYNEQFF.

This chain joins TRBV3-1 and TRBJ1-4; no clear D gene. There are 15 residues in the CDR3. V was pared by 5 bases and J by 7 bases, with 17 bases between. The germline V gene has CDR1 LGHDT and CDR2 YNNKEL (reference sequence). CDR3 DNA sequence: TGTGCCAGCAGCAGAGGAGGGTCAGAGCTTGAAAAACTGTTTTTT. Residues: CASSRGGSELEKLFF.